This is a list of T cell receptor beta chains from one sample in a study of PD-L1 blockade in urothelial cancer. Repertoires were generated with immunoSEQ multiplex PCR, while TCRdb's copy carries only in-frame clones and drops some. The sample carries approximately 110,000 clones, 91% recorded once. The specimen was PBMCs, collected around atezolizumab (anti-PD-L1) treatment. Receptors were obtained from a man between 60 and 70 years old with urothelial cancer. Both conserved end residues are trimmed from each CDR3. A D gene is named only where the DNA matches it firmly.

j_gene | d_gene | v_gene | CDR3aa
TRBJ2-1 | TRBD2 | TRBV5-1 | ASSRGLAEDEQF
TRBJ2-3 | TRBD2 | TRBV5-6 | ASSLVGGGRTDTQY
TRBJ2-3 | - | TRBV10-1 | ASSEMGPDRDTQY
TRBJ2-7 | TRBD2 | TRBV5-6 | ASSSAQGGLAGGYEQY
TRBJ2-5 | - | TRBV18 | ASSPTRSRGVQETQY
TRBJ2-7 | TRBD2 | TRBV10-3 | AISRNSGRGDEQY
TRBJ2-7 | TRBD1 | TRBV19 | ASSRPGQGNKQY
TRBJ2-5 | - | TRBV28 | ASSSATQGYPGTQY
TRBJ2-7 | - | TRBV11-2 | ASRSGGGSPYEQY
TRBJ1-5 | - | TRBV7-9 | ASSLNTYVAQPQH
TRBJ2-7 | TRBD1 | TRBV19 | ASSMSLTGLSYEQY
TRBJ2-7 | TRBD1 | TRBV5-6 | ASSITGTGKNEQY
TRBJ2-1 | - | TRBV5-1 | ASSLVPGSGNEQF
TRBJ1-4 | TRBD1 | TRBV28 | ASSSHWESRGEKLF
TRBJ2-7 | TRBD1 | TRBV10-2 | ASSDRRGTYEQY
TRBJ1-2 | - | TRBV6-5 | ASRGGTGRNGYT
TRBJ1-1 | - | TRBV6-6 | ASSYRDKNTEAF
TRBJ2-1 | TRBD2 | TRBV18 | ASSRGGEDEQF
TRBJ2-2 | - | TRBV2 | ASSDGSPGELF
TRBJ2-1 | - | TRBV9 | ASSVEGVFLEPSYNEQF
TRBJ2-7 | - | TRBV7-9 | ASSFTDRYEQY
TRBJ1-2 | TRBD1 | TRBV2 | ASSDRDRPNYGYT
TRBJ1-4 | - | TRBV25-1 | ASSGPFNEKLF
TRBJ1-6 | TRBD1 | TRBV19 | ASSAQGWDSPLH
TRBJ2-5 | - | TRBV5-4 | ASSPGEGRETQY
TRBJ2-7 | - | TRBV7-3 | ASSLGHSSYEQY
TRBJ2-2 | - | TRBV12-5 | ASASHGNTGELF
TRBJ2-2 | TRBD2 | TRBV30 | AWRVAGTRVTGELF
TRBJ2-5 | - | TRBV5-6 | ASSLAEGFQTQY
TRBJ1-6 | TRBD1 | TRBV9 | ASSAVTGAFNSPLH
TRBJ2-1 | TRBD2 | TRBV29-1 | SVEDSGRAPNEQF
TRBJ1-2 | - | TRBV6-1 | ASRFQDYGYT
TRBJ2-3 | TRBD2 | TRBV5-1 | ASSYGLAGRGDTQY
TRBJ1-5 | - | TRBV28 | ASSPPGHSSN
TRBJ1-1 | - | TRBV19 | ASSIPAGAEAF
TRBJ2-7 | TRBD1 | TRBV11-3 | ASSAWTGTNEQY
TRBJ2-7 | TRBD2 | TRBV27 | ASSLSPGGISSYEQY
TRBJ1-2 | - | TRBV7-2 | ASSLMRDGYT
TRBJ1-1 | - | TRBV4-2 | ASSPAGDRDTEAF
TRBJ2-6 | - | TRBV7-2 | ASSPERVRANVLT
TRBJ2-4 | - | TRBV4-1 | ASSRLVGGGIAKNIQY
TRBJ1-3 | - | TRBV7-9 | ASNPFSQGINTIY
TRBJ2-7 | - | TRBV6-5 | ASTPRSGEQY
TRBJ2-1 | TRBD2 | TRBV7-2 | ASSLDGRGWNEQF
TRBJ2-2 | TRBD2 | TRBV6-1 | ASSGLAATGELF
TRBJ2-1 | TRBD2 | TRBV28 | ASTTSGTSGRYEQF
TRBJ1-2 | - | TRBV9 | ASSVSSGQSYGYT
TRBJ2-3 | - | TRBV25-1 | ASSSHGGVTDTQY
TRBJ2-7 | - | TRBV4-3 | ASSQAFISPSEQY
TRBJ2-3 | - | TRBV29-1 | SFSYLTDTQY
TRBJ1-4 | - | TRBV7-2 | ASSSGRDEKLF
TRBJ2-7 | TRBD1 | TRBV5-4 | ASSLTGGTDEQY